This TCR beta chain was observed in a study of blood T cells in healthy people across ages. The CDR3 has 14 amino acids. Germline V gives CDR1 SQVTM, CDR2 ANQGSEA. Unmatched junction bases numbered 8, after V lost 7 bases and J lost 2 bases. A second roughly 6 to 12 cycle PCR used barcoded and J-beta primers. TCRdb redid the calling of the 5' RACE reads with MiXCR, one entry per CDR3 protein. The sample contains more than 650,000 distinct CDR3 sequences, 20% to 25% of which appear only once. The TCR sequence derives from a man aged 65-85 years in good health. The chain links TRBV29-1 to TRBJ2-1; 7 bases align to TRBD2. The specimen sequenced was blood. The CDR3 spells CSAKKRGPYNEQFF. In nucleotides, the CDR3 is TGCAGCGCTAAAAAGCGGGGTCCCTACAATGAGCAGTTCTTC.